This passage covers 10 T cell receptor beta chains from one sample sequenced in a study of T cells in Graves' hyperthyroidism and ophthalmopathy. TCR beta CDR3 regions were amplified from RNA. First-round RT-PCR targeting the TCR CDR3 was performed with the HTBI primer set. TCRdb reprocessed the multiplex PCR reads via MiXCR and lists one record per CDR3 protein. This table has about 600,000 distinct CDR3 sequences, approximately 16% appearing once. Sequenced: blood. These receptors were obtained from a woman in her 40s with Graves' ophthalmopathy.

This clonotype was counted a few times. The chain is built from TRBV29-1 and TRBJ2-2; D is uncertain. The CDR3 is 12 amino acids. The germline V gene encodes CDR1 SQVTM and CDR2 ANQGSEA. V was clipped by 0 bases and J by 6 bases, with 5 bases between them. CDR3 in DNA: TGCAGCGTTGAAGACTGGGCCGGGGAGCTGTTTTTT. It codes for CSVEDWAGELFF.

This clonotype occurred a few times. The chain carries TRBV5-8 and TRBJ2-1, with TRBD1 matching 10 bases. V dropped 6 bases and J dropped 4; count of bases not matched to a gene: 22. The CDR3 is 20 amino acids. The germline CDR1 and CDR2 sequences are SGHTS and YDEGEE. This CDR3 reads CASIYTGTGVVFSPYNEQFF. CDR3 sequence (DNA): TGTGCCAGCATTTATACCGGGACAGGGGTAGTTTTTTCCCCTTACAATGAGCAGTTCTTC.

The gene calls are TRBV27 and TRBJ2-6, with 8 bases aligning to TRBD1. After removal of 2 bases from V and 0 bases from J, the junction contained 9 bases not matched to a gene. This CDR3 has 19 residues. Germline V CDR1 and CDR2: MNHEY, SMNVEV (reference sequence). The CDR3 DNA sequence: TGTGCCAGCAGTTTAAGCTTGGGACAGGCTTTCTCTGGGGCCAACGTCCTGACTTTC. It specifies CASSLSLGQAFSGANVLTF.

The chain's CDR3 is CANGFRREGADTQYF. The CDR3 DNA sequence: TGTGCCAACGGATTCCGGCGGGAGGGGGCAGATACGCAGTATTTT. This chain connects TRBV6-1 to TRBJ2-3, with TRBD2 matching 9 bases. Germline V CDR1 and CDR2: MNHNS, SASEGT. Germline trimming cut 10 bases from V and 4 bases from J; bases unmatched to any gene: 12. The CDR3 consists of 15 residues.

In this sample, this clonotype turned up many times. The V gene is TRBV28, the J gene TRBJ2-7; 16 bases align to TRBD2. The germline V gene encodes CDR1 MDHEN and CDR2 SYDVKM. The CDR3 spans 17 residues. The V gene end was trimmed by 5 bases and the J gene end by 2 bases; junction bases not matched to a gene: 6. CDR3 residues: CASSPPGTSGRAYEQYF. The CDR3, as DNA: TGTGCCAGCAGTCCACCCGGGACTAGCGGGAGGGCCTACGAGCAGTACTTC.

This clonotype was seen only a few times. The rearrangement joins TRBV30 to TRBJ2-7, with 7 nucleotides matching TRBD2. In germline, CDR1 is GTSNPN, CDR2 SVGIG (reference sequence). V lost 2 bases to trimming and J lost 6 bases; unmatched junction nucleotides: 7. The CDR3 length is 13 residues. CDR3 DNA: TGTGCCTGGAGTAAAGGGACTATTAGCGAGCAGTACTTC. Residues: CAWSKGTISEQYF.

This clonotype was seen only once. This chain joins TRBV30 and TRBJ1-3; D is uncertain. V shed 2 bases and J shed 0 bases, with 11 bases lying between them. This CDR3 has 15 residues. Germline CDR1 is GTSNPN and CDR2 is SVGIG (reference sequence). CDR3 nucleotides: TGTGCCTGGAGTCGGGGAACCGCCTCTGGAAACACCATATATTTT. Protein product: CAWSRGTASGNTIYF.

J is TRBJ2-1 and V is TRBV24-1; weak D call: TRBD1 (5 bases). Trimming took off 8 bases at V and 7 bases at J, with 14 bases between the two ends. Looked up from germline, CDR1 is KGHDR and CDR2 is SFDVKD. The CDR3 totals 13 residues. In DNA, the CDR3 is TGTGCCACCAAGGGCAGGGTGGGTAATGAGCAGTTCTTC. Its translation: CATKGRVGNEQFF.

The V and J genes are TRBV6-1 and TRBJ2-5; tentative D call: TRBD2 (6 bases). V lost 1 base and J 5 bases, leaving 14 bases between the germline ends. Germline CDR1 reads MNHNS; CDR2 reads SASEGT. There are 15 residues in the CDR3. CDR3 DNA: TGTGCCAGCAGTGAAGAGGGCAGGGAGGTGGAGACCCAGTACTTC. It yields the protein CASSEEGREVETQYF.

This clonotype was recorded many times. The rearrangement joins TRBV11-2 to TRBJ2-3; 8 positions match TRBD2. V was clipped by 6 bases and J by 3 bases; unmatched bases: 8. Germline V gene data show CDR1 as SGHAT and CDR2 as FQNNGV. The length of the CDR3 is 15 residues. This CDR3 is CASSFTSGGTDTQYF. DNA of the CDR3: TGTGCCAGCAGTTTTACTAGCGGCGGAACAGATACGCAGTATTTT.